The clone carrying this TCR beta chain was detected many times. Its antigen remains unidentified. These data come from a study of neurological immune-mediated disorders. Whole-study findings and limits: HTLV-1-associated myelopathy showed the most TCR clonal expansion; multiple sclerosis the least, below healthy controls. Phylogenetic analysis grouped 18 of 34 multiple sclerosis patients' repertoires together, suggesting a possible repertoire signature.

TCRdb re-called the 5' RACE reads through MiXCR, storing one row per CDR3 protein. In the table there are 50,000 to 70,000 distinct CDR3 sequences, roughly 4.3% of which are singletons. V lost 5 bases, J lost 8 bases, and 11 bases stayed unmatched. The CDR3 extends over 15 amino acids. CDR1 is DFQATT and CDR2 is SNEGSKA in the germline V gene (reference sequence). This sequence was found in a man aged 25 to 40 with multiple sclerosis. The sequenced material came from PBMCs. The chain combines TRBV20-1 with TRBJ1-6, with 8 bases lining up with TRBD1. CDR3: CSAPIRGRWDSPLHF. The CDR3 region has the DNA TGCAGTGCTCCCATCAGGGGGCGGTGGGATTCACCCCTCCACTTT.